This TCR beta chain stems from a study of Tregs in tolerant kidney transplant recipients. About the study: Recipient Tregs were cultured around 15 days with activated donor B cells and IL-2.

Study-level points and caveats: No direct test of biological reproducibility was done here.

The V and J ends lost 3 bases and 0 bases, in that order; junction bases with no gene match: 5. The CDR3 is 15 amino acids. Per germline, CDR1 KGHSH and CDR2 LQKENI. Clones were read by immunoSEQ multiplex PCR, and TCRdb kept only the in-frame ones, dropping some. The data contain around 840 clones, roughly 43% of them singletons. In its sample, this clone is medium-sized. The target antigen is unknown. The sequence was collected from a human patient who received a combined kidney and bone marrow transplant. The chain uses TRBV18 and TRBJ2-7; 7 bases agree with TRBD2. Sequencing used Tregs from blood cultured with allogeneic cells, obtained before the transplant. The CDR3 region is CASSPGGRASYEQYF. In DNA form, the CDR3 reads TGTGCCAGCTCACCGGGAGGGAGGGCCTCCTACGAGCAGTACTTC.